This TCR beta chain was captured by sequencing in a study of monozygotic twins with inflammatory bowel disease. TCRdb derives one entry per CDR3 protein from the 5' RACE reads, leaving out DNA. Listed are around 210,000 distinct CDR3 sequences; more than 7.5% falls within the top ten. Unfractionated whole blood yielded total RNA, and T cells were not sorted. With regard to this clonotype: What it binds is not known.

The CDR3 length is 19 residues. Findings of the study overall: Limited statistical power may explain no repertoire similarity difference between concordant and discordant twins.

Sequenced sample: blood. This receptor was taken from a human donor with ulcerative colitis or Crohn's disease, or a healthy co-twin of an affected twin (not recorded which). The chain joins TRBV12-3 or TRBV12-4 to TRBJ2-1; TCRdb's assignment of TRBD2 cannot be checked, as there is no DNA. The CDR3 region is CASSGPAEPLLISYNEQFF.